The T cell receptor beta chain described here comes from a study of T-cell memory formation after mild COVID-19 (dated by TCRdb to the early 2020s). Looking at the study overall: TCR sequence clusters from the two donors were largely donor specific. T-cell clones expanding and contracting after mild COVID-19 in two donors were tracked by longitudinal TCRalpha and TCRbeta repertoire sequencing. The cohort was made up of two young adult volunteers, one female and one male, who were previously healthy.

The study at large found these results: Some responding clones were detected in pre-infection memory, which suggested that pre-existing cross-reactive memory T cells had joined the SARS-CoV-2 response. Contracting CD4+ clones were located mainly in the CM and EM memory subsets, whereas CD8+ clones were found to be enriched in EMRA. Clones contracting from day 15 to 85 had balanced CD4/CD8 phenotypes, while a second wave expanding from day 15 to 37 was biased towards CD4+. Only a couple of mild cases were covered in the study, and larger cohorts including severe cases with pre-infection samples were considered necessary. The second-wave clones that peaked on day 37 were not confirmed to be SARS-CoV-2 specific.

The sample was run on an Illumina NovaSeq 6000. Using 5'RACE with constant-segment primers, TCRalpha and TCRbeta cDNA libraries were constructed, with sample barcodes and unique molecular identifiers added in the process. Trizol reagent was used to extract RNA from every sample. Library amplification was performed in two PCR steps, and a second sample barcode and Illumina TruSeq adapters were introduced in the second step. Libraries were sequenced on an Illumina NovaSeq with 2 x 150 bp paired-end reads. Regarding the original processing steps: With migec v1.2.7, reads were demultiplexed and then collapsed into UMI-guided consensus sequences. Using mixcr v2.1.11, UMI consensuses were aligned to TRA and TRB V and J templates and then assembled into clonotypes. A clonotype was counted as expanded or contracted only if both edgeR and NoisET called the change significant, with noise models trained on biological replicates. For edgeR calls, the thresholds were a false discovery rate-adjusted p below 0.01 and a log2 fold-change of 1. PCA with hierarchical clustering of max-normalized trajectories of the 1000 most abundant clonotypes was used as exploratory dynamics analysis. The CD4 or CD8 phenotype of responding clones was assigned using the separately sequenced CD4+ and CD8+ repertoires. The public reads were reprocessed in TCRdb via fastp at Q25 and MiXCR, keeping in-frame beta chains. Identical CDR3 protein sequences are pooled into one entry, listed with their most common genes and DNA. TCRdb's processing, not the authors', yielded these V and J calls. The sample profile shows fewer than 350,000 distinct CDR3 sequences; roughly 18% of them were found once. Under 30% of the sample goes to the ten largest clones.

From its cysteine to its phenylalanine, the CDR3 spans 16 amino acids. Only the CDR3 part of the read is kept: 48 bases, read in frame from the first base. The germline V gene yields MNHEY for CDR1 and SVGAGI for CDR2. V loses 4 bases at its end and J loses 0 bases; junction bases beyond the gene matches: 6. PBMCs were isolated by Ficoll-Paque density gradient centrifugation. Comment on this clonotype: What antigen it recognizes has not been identified. One base away there is no much larger clone; base qualities are not given.

Sequencing was done on a sample of PBMCs or a T cell subset sorted from them (not recorded which). This TCR derives from a man between 18 and 35 years old who had mild COVID-19 (a few samples of this study predate the infection). The sample titles of this study are shuffled in the database, so cell type and time point are left out; the donor was told from shared clones. The chain is assembled from TRBV6-5 and TRBJ1-5; 7 central nucleotides agree with TRBD1. The CDR3 in this case is CASSSETGISNQPQHF. The sequenced DNA is TGTGCCAGCAGTTCTGAGACAGGGATTAGCAATCAGCCCCAGCATTTT.